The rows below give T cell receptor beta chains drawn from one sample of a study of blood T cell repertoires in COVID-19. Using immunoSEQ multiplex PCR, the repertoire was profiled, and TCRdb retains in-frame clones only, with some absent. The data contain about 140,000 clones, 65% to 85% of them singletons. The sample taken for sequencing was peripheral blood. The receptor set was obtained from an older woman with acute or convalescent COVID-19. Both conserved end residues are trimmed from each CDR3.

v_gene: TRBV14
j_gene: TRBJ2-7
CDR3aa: ASSQDDIGPGLFYTYEQY

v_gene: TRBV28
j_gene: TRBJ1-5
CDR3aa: AKPPRVVRQPQH

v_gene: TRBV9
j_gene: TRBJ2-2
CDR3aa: ASSVDSGRGTTGELF

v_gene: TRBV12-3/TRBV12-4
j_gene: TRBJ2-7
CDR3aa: ASSSDTWREQY

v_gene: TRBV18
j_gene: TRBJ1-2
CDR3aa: ASSPGQGPPLGGYT

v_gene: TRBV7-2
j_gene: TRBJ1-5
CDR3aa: ASSPDSYQPQH

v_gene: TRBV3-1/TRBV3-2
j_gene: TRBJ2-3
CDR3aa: ASSQGMGTSGTDTQY

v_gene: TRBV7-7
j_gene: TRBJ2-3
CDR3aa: ASSPDRLSDTQY

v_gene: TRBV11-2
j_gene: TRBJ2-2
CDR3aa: TSSLVTGTSGYGGELF

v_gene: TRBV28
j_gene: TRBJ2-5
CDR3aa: ASSFPGQGEQETQY

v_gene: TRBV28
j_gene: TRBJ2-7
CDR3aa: ASSPYRLGLAGNYEQY

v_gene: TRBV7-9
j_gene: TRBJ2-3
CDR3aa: ASSLGDRGPDTQY

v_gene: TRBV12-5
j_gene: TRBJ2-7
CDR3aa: ASGSRTRPGFYEQY

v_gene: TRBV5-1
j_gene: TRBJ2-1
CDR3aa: ASTPGAGGPGNEQF

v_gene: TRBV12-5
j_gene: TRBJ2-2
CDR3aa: ASGLVLTGQGATGELF

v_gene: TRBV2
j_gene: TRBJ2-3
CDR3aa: ASRIVTSTDTQY

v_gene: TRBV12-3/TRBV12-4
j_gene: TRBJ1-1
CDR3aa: ASSFVSEAF

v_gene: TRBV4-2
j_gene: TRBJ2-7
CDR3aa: ASSQDSRVRDEQY

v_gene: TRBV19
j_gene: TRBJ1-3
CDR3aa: ASTANRDRINTIY

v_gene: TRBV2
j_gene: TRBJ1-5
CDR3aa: ASNTGHNQPQH

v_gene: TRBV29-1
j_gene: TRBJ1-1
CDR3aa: SVSDRRPYTEAF

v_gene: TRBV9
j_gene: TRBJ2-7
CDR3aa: ASSGGTSGYEQY

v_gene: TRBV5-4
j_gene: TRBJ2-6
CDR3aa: ASSPRDRVSGANVLT

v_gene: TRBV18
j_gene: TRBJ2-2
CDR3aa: ASSGSTGYTGELF

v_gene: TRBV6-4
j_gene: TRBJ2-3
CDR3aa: ASSDRGHGDTQY

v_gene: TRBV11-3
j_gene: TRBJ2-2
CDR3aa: ASSLDRAPPGELF

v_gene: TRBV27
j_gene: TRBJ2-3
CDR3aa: ASSLMGRVADTQY

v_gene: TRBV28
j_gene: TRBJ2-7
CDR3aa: ASRWTGGIEQY

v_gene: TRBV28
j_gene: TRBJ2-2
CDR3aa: ASRTAGLRLGGGELF

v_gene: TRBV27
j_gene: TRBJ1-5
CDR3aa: ASSLLAGWNQPQH

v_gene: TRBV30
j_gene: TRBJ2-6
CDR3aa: AGARDTGPGANVLT

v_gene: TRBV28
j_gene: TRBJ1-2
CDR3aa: ASSLVNRVDGYT

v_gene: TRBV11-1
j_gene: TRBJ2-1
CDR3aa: ASSLPGIVEQF

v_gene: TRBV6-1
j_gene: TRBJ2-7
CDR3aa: ASSARQGALSFIRYEQY

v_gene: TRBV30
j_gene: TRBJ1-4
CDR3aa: AWSPGTATNEKLF

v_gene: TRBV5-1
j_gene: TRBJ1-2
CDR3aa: ASSTGGPYGYT

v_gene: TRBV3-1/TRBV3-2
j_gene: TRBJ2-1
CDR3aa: ASSDRTSYNEQF

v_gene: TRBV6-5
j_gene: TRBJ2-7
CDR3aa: ASSIRTGQGSEQY

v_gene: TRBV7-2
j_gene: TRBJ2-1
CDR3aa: ASSSGTSGKYSSYNEQF

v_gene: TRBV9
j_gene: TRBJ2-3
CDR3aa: ASSAPGLAGITDTQY

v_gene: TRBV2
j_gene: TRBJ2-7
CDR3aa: ASSRDRAYEQY

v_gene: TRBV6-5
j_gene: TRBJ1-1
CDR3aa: ASSYQGSNTEAF

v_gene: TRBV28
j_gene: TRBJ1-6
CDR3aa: ASSSPRRASSYNSPLH